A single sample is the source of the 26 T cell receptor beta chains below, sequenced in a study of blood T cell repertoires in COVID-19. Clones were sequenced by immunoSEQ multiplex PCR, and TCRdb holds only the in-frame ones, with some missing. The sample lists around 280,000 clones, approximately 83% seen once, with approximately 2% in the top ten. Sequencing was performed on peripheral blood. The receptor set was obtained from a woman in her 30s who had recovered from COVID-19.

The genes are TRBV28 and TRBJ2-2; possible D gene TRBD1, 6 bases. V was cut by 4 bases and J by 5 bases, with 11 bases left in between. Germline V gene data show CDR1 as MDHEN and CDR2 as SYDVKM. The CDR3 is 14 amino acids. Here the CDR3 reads CASSSQGRTGELFF. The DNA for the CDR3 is TGTGCCAGCAGTTCCCAGGGGCGTACCGGGGAGCTGTTTTTT.

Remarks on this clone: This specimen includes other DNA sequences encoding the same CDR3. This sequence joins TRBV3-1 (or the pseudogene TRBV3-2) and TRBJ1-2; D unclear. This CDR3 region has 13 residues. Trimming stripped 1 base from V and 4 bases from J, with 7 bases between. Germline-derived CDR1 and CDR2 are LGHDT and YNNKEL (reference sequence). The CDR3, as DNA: TGTGCCAGCAGCCAAGGAACTAGCTATGGCTACACCTTC. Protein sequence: CASSQGTSYGYTF.

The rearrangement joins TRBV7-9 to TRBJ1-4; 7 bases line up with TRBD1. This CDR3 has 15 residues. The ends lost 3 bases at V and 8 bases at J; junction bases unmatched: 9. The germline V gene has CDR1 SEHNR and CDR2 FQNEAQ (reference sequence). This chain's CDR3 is CASSFLQGGVEKLFF. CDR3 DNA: TGTGCCAGCAGCTTCCTCCAGGGGGGAGTAGAAAAACTGTTTTTT.

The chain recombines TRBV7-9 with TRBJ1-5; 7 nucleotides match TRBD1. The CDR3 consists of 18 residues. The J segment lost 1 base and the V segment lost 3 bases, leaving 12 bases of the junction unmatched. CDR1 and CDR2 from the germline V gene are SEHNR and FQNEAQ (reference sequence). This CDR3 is CASSFTIFRGKSNQPQHF. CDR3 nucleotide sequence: TGTGCCAGCAGCTTCACAATTTTCAGGGGGAAAAGCAATCAGCCCCAGCATTTT.

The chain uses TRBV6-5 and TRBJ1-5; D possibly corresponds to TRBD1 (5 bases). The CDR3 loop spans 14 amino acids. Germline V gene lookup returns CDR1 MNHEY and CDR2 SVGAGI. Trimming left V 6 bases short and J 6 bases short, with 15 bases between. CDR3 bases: TGTGCCAGCAGGAGGCCGGGGGGGAGTCAGCCCCAGCATTTT. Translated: CASRRPGGSQPQHF.

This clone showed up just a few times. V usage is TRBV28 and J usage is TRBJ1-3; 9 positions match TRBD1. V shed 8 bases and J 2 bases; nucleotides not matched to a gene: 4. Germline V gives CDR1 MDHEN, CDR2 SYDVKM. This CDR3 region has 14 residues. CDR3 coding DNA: TGTGCCAGCGGACGGGACAGGGCTGGAAACACCATATATTTT. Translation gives CASGRDRAGNTIYF.

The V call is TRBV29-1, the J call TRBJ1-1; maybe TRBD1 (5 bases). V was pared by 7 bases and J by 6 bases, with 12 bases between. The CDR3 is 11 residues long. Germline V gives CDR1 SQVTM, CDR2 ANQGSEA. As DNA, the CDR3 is TGCAGCGCACCCCAGGGATCTGAAGCTTTCTTT. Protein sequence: CSAPQGSEAFF.

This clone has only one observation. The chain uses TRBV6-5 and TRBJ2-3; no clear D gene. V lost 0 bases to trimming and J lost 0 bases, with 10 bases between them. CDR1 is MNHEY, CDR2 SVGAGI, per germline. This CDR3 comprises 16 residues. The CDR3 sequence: CASSYSFDLSTDTQYF. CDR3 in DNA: TGTGCCAGCAGTTACTCTTTTGACTTGAGCACAGATACGCAGTATTTT.

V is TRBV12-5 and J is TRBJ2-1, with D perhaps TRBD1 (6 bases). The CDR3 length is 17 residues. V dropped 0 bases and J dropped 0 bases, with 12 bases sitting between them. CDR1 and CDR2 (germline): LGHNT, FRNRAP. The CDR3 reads CASGLVQGTSSYNEQFF. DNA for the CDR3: TGTGCTAGTGGTTTGGTACAGGGTACTAGCTCCTACAATGAGCAGTTCTTC.

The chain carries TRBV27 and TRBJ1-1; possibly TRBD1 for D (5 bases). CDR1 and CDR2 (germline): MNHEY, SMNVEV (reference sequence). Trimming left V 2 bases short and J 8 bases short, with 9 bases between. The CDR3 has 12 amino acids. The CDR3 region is CASSLQGREAFF. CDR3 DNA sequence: TGTGCCAGCAGTTTACAGGGTCGGGAAGCTTTCTTT.

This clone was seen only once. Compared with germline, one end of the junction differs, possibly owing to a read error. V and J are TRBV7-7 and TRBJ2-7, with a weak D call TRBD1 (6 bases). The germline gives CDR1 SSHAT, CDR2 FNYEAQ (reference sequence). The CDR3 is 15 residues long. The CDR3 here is CASSPQNRVSSEQYF. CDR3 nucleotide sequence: TGTGCTAGCAGCCCTCAGAACAGGGTTTCCTCCGAGCAGTACTTC.

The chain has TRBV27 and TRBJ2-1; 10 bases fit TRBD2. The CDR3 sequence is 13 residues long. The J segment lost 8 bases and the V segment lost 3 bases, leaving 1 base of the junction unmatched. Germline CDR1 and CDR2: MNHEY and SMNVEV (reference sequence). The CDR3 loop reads CASSFGLADEQFF. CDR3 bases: TGTGCCAGCAGTTTCGGACTAGCGGATGAGCAGTTCTTC.

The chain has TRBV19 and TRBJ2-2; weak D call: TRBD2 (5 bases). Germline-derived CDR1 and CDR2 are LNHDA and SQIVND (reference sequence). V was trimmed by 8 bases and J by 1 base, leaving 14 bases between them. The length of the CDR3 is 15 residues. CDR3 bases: TGTGCCAGTTCCCCCGGGGTCAGGAACACCGGGGAGCTGTTTTTT. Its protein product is CASSPGVRNTGELFF.

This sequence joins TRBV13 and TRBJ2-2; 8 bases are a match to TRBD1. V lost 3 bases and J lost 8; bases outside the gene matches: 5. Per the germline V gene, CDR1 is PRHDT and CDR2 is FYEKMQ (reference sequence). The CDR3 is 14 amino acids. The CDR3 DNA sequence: TGTGCCAGCAGCTTGCAGGGGGCTAAAGGGGAGCTGTTTTTT. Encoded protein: CASSLQGAKGELFF. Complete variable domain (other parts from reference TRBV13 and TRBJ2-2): AAGVIQSPRHLIKEKRETATLKCYPIPRHDTVYWYQQGPGQDPQFLISFYEKMQSDKGSIPDRFSAQQFSDYHSELNMSSLELGDSALYFCASSLQGAKGELFFGEGSRLTVL.

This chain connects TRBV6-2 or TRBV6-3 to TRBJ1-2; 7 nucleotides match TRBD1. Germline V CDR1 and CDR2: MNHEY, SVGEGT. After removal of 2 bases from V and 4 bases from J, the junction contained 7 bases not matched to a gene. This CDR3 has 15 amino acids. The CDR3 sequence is CASSYTTDRSYGYTF. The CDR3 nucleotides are TGTGCCAGCAGTTACACAACGGACAGGAGCTATGGCTACACCTTC.

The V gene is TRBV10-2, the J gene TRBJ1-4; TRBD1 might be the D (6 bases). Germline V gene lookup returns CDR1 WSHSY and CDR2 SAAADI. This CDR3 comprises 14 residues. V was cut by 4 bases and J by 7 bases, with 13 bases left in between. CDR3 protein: CASSGDTRSEKLFF. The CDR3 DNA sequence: TGCGCCAGCAGTGGGGACACCCGGTCTGAAAAACTGTTTTTT.

Here the CDR3 DNA reads TGTGCCAGCAGCGTACTCGCAACTAATGAAAAACTGTTTTTT. Translated, it gives CASSVLATNEKLFF. This chain connects TRBV9 to TRBJ1-4; D uncertain. The CDR3 loop spans 14 amino acids. CDR1 and CDR2 from the germline V gene are SGDLS and YYNGEE. Between the trimmed V and J ends, which lost 1 base and 0 bases, there was a span of 4 bases.

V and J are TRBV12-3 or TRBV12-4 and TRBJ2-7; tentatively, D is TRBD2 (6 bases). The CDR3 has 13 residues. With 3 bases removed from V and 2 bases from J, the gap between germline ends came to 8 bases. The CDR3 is CASSFRRAYEQYF. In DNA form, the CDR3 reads TGTGCCAGCAGTTTTAGGAGGGCCTACGAGCAGTACTTC.

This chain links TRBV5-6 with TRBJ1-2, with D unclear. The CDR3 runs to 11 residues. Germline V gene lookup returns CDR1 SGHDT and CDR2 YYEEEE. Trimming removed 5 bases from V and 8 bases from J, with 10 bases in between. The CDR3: CASRNLRGYTF. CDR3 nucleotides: TGTGCCAGCAGAAACTTGCGGGGCTACACCTTC.

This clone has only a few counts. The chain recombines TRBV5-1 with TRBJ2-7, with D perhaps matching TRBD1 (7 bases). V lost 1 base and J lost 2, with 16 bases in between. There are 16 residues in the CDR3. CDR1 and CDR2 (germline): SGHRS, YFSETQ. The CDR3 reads CASSLQGGSSAYEQYF. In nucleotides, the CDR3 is TGCGCCAGCAGCTTGCAGGGGGGTTCTAGCGCCTACGAGCAGTACTTC.

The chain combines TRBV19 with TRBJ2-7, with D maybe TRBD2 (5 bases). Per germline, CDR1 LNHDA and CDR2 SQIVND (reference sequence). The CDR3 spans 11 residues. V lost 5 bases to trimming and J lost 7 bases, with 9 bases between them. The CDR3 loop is CASSRGGEQYF. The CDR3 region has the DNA TGTGCCAGTAGTCGGGGTGGGGAGCAGTACTTC.

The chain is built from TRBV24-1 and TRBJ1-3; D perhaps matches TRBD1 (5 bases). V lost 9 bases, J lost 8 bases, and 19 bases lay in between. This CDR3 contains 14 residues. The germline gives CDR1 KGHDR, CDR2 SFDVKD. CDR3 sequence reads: CATPGDGGGDTIYF. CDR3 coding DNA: TGTGCCACCCCCGGTGATGGTGGAGGGGACACCATATATTTT.

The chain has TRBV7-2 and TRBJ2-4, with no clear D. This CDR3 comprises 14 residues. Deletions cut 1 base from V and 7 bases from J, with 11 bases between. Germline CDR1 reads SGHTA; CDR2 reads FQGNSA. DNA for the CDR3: TGTGCCAGCAGCTTAGAACGCTATTACAACATTCAGTACTTC. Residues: CASSLERYYNIQYF.

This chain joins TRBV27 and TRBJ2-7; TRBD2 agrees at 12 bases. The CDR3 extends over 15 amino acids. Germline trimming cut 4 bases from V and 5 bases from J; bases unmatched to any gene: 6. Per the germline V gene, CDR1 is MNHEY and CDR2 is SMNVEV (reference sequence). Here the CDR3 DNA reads TGTGCCAGCAGTTCCGGACTAGCGGGAACCCACGAGCAGTACTTC. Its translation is CASSSGLAGTHEQYF.

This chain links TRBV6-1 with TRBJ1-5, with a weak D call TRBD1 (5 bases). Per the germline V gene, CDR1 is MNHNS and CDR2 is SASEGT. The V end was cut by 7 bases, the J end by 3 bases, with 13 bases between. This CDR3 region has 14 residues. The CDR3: CASNKGGANQPQHF. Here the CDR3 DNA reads TGTGCCAGCAATAAGGGAGGGGCCAATCAGCCCCAGCATTTT.

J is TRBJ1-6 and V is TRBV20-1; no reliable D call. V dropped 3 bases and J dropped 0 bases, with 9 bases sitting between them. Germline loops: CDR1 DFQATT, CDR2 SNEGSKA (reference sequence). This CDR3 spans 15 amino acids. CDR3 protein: CSASTSNSYNSPLHF. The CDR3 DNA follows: TGCAGTGCTAGTACCTCTAACTCCTATAATTCACCCCTCCACTTT.